Shown below are 21 T cell receptor beta chains from a single sample sequenced in a study of T cells after yellow fever vaccination. TCRdb ran MiXCR on the 5' RACE reads and lists one entry per CDR3 protein. The sample shows about 220,000 distinct CDR3 sequences, about 3% of them seen only once. Source: CD4+ T cells sorted from PBMCs, taken 10 days after the yellow fever booster vaccination. The source of these receptors is a young man who received the YFV17D yellow fever vaccine.

The CDR3 loop is CASSLVSRSGELFF. CDR3 nucleotide sequence: TGTGCCAGCAGCTTAGTGTCTAGATCCGGGGAGCTGTTTTTT. This chain links TRBV7-2 with TRBJ2-2; D remains unclear. The germline V gene encodes CDR1 SGHTA and CDR2 FQGNSA. V lost 1 base and J 6 bases, leaving 9 bases between the germline ends. The CDR3 extends over 14 amino acids.

The V call is TRBV20-1, the J call TRBJ1-2; D gene ambiguous. The CDR3 has 11 residues. The germline CDR1 and CDR2 sequences are DFQATT and SNEGSKA (reference sequence). V was clipped by 7 bases and J by 3 bases, with 9 bases between them. The CDR3 coding sequence is TGCAGTGGGGCCCTTGACTATGGCTACACCTTC. This encodes CSGALDYGYTF.

This clonotype has more than one count but fewer than ten. This chain links TRBV6-2 or TRBV6-3 with TRBJ1-5, with TRBD1 matching over 10 bases. CDR3 length: 18 residues. The V segment lost 4 bases and the J segment 2 bases; nucleotides outside the gene matches: 11. The germline V gene has CDR1 MNHEY and CDR2 SVGEGT. This chain's CDR3 is CASSFTPDRGSGNQPQHF. DNA of the CDR3: TGTGCCAGCAGTTTCACCCCGGACAGGGGGTCGGGCAATCAGCCCCAGCATTTT.

This clonotype was seen repeatedly, ten times or more. The genes are TRBV7-2 and TRBJ2-5, with D maybe TRBD2 (6 bases). V lost 0 bases and J lost 0, with 8 bases in between. Looked up from germline, CDR1 is SGHTA and CDR2 is FQGNSA. This CDR3 has 15 residues. CDR3 DNA: TGTGCCAGCAGCTTAGCTGGGGGGTACCAAGAGACCCAGTACTTC. Its protein product is CASSLAGGYQETQYF.

This chain uses TRBV3-1 with TRBJ2-1, with D maybe TRBD1 (7 bases). The V gene lost 7 bases and the J gene lost 4 bases, with 14 bases spanning the gap. CDR1 and CDR2 (germline): LGHDT, YNNKEL (reference sequence). The CDR3 extends over 14 amino acids. Here the CDR3 reads CASTRRGPYNEQFF. CDR3 coding DNA: TGTGCCAGCACCAGGAGGGGGCCTTACAATGAGCAGTTCTTC.

This clonotype was detected ten times or more. The CDR3 region is CASSSGQGGAKNIQYF. The CDR3, as DNA: TGCGCCAGCAGCTCCGGACAGGGAGGAGCCAAAAACATTCAGTACTTC. The chain joins TRBV5-1 to TRBJ2-4, with TRBD1 matching 8 bases. V dropped 3 bases and J dropped 0; count of bases not matched to a gene: 5. Germline values: CDR1 SGHRS, CDR2 YFSETQ. The CDR3 runs to 16 residues.

The rearrangement links TRBV24-1 to TRBJ2-7, with no clear D. The V end lost 5 bases, the J end lost 4 bases, and 8 bases lay between the germline ends. The germline V gene has CDR1 KGHDR and CDR2 SFDVKD. This CDR3 is 12 amino acids long. CDR3 sequence (DNA): TGTGCCACCAGTGTGCCCGGTTACGAGCAGTACGTC. Translation: CATSVPGYEQYV.

This clonotype was seen ten or more times. The V call is TRBV4-3, the J call TRBJ1-4; the D gene is possibly TRBD1 (5 bases). This CDR3 has 14 amino acids. Trimming shortened V by 4 bases and J by 3 bases, and 9 bases separated the two germline ends. From germline, CDR1 is LGHNA and CDR2 YSLEER. The chain's CDR3 is CASSPGGSNEKLFF. As DNA, the CDR3 is TGCGCCAGCAGCCCGGGGGGTTCTAATGAAAAACTGTTTTTT.

This clonotype was counted a few times. The J gene is TRBJ2-1, the V gene TRBV5-1; D is perhaps TRBD1 (6 bases). V was pared by 4 bases and J by 0 bases, with 26 bases between. The CDR3 sequence is 20 residues long. Germline V lookup: CDR1 SGHRS, CDR2 YFSETQ. Here the CDR3 reads CASSLPRQDVSLSSYNEQFF. The CDR3 bases are TGCGCCAGCAGCCTCCCAAGACAGGACGTCTCCCTAAGCTCCTACAATGAGCAGTTCTTC.

This clonotype was detected ten times or more. The rearrangement joins TRBV12-3 or TRBV12-4 to TRBJ1-1; 9 bases match TRBD1. The CDR3 covers 16 residues. Unmatched junction bases numbered 9, after V lost 7 bases and J lost 0 bases. CDR3 residues: CASTPNRGRMNTEAFF. CDR3 coding DNA: TGTGCCAGCACACCAAACAGGGGGCGCATGAACACTGAAGCTTTCTTT.

This clonotype was observed a handful of times. The genes are TRBV25-1 and TRBJ1-2, with D uncertain. Germline V CDR1 and CDR2: MGHDK, SYGVNS. Deletions cut 3 bases from V and 8 bases from J, with 13 bases between. This CDR3 is 13 amino acids long. The CDR3 loop is CASSDRERAGYTF. CDR3 nucleotides: TGTGCCAGCAGTGACCGGGAGCGAGCGGGCTACACCTTC.

This clonotype has ten or more counts. The rearrangement uses TRBV7-6 and TRBJ2-7; a possible D gene is TRBD2 (5 bases). Germline V lookup: CDR1 SGHVS, CDR2 FNYEAQ. CDR3 length: 13 amino acids. Trimming shortened V by 5 bases and J by 5 bases, and 13 bases separated the two germline ends. CDR3 region: CASSADFRHEQYF. As DNA, the CDR3 is TGTGCCAGCAGCGCGGACTTTAGGCACGAGCAGTACTTC.

The chain carries TRBV7-2 and TRBJ1-5; D unresolved. V was shortened by 5 bases and J by 5 bases, with 13 bases between the two germline ends. Germline CDR1 reads SGHTA; CDR2 reads FQGNSA. CDR3 length: 14 residues. The CDR3 is CASSARLSDQPQHF. Written as DNA, the CDR3 is TGTGCCAGCAGCGCTCGGCTGAGTGATCAGCCCCAGCATTTT.

This clonotype was detected a few times. V is TRBV25-1 and J is TRBJ2-5, with D hard to call. CDR1 is MGHDK and CDR2 is SYGVNS in the germline V gene. V lost 1 base and J 2 bases, leaving 8 bases between the germline ends. The CDR3 loop spans 14 amino acids. CDR3 DNA: TGTGCCAGCAGTGAATCGGGCAGACAAGAGACCCAGTACTTC. Protein sequence: CASSESGRQETQYF.

Of note for this clonotype: Since a much larger clone is just one base distant, this may be a read error. The chain carries TRBV10-3 and TRBJ1-5, with no clear D. CDR1 and CDR2 from the germline V gene are ENHRY and SYGVKD. The CDR3 length is 10 residues. For the CDR3, the DNA is TGTGCCATCAGTGACCAGCCCAAGCATTTT. Amino acid sequence: CAISDQPKHF.

This chain uses TRBV5-4 with TRBJ2-7; maybe TRBD1 (6 bases). The germline V gene has CDR1 SGHNT and CDR2 YYREEE (reference sequence). This CDR3 is 14 amino acids long. V dropped 2 bases and J dropped 4 bases, with 13 bases sitting between them. CDR3 residues: CASSFVGTPYEQYF. In nucleotides, the CDR3 is TGTGCCAGCAGCTTCGTCGGGACACCATACGAGCAGTACTTC. Full variable domain (remainder filled in from reference TRBV5-4 and TRBJ2-7): ETGVTQSPTHLIKTRGQQVTLRCSSQSGHNTVSWYQQALGQGPQFIFQYYREEENGRGNFPPRFSGLQFPNYSSELNVNALELDDSALYLCASSFVGTPYEQYFGPGTRLTVT.

In this sample, this clonotype turned up many times. The chain combines TRBV15 with TRBJ2-6; D gene unclear. Trimming took off 1 base at V and 3 bases at J, with 13 bases between the two ends. This CDR3 has 17 residues. Germline V gene lookup returns CDR1 LNHNV and CDR2 YYDKDF (reference sequence). The CDR3 DNA is TGTGCCACCAGCAGAGTAAAAAAGGTGAATGGGGCCAACGTCCTGACTTTC. It is translated as CATSRVKKVNGANVLTF.

This clonotype came up many times. The chain recombines TRBV5-6 with TRBJ1-3, with a weak D call TRBD1 (5 bases). Trimming removed 2 bases from V and 0 bases from J, with 12 bases in between. The CDR3 length is 16 residues. CDR1 is SGHDT, CDR2 YYEEEE, per germline. CDR3 loop: CASSLQQVSSGNTIYF. The DNA for the CDR3 is TGTGCCAGCAGCTTACAACAGGTTAGCTCTGGAAACACCATATATTTT.

This clonotype was counted ten times or more. The CDR3 is CASSEVVDSEQYV. The CDR3 DNA sequence: TGTGCCAGCAGTGAAGTGGTAGATTCGGAGCAGTACGTC. The chain is built from TRBV6-1 and TRBJ2-7; D unclear. CDR3 length equals 13 residues. CDR1 is MNHNS and CDR2 is SASEGT in the germline V gene. Trimming left V 1 base short and J 7 bases short, with 11 bases between.

This clonotype was observed a few times. The chain uses TRBV27 and TRBJ2-2; D is uncertain. Germline assignment: CDR1 MNHEY and CDR2 SMNVEV (reference sequence). The CDR3 totals 13 residues. V shed 4 bases and J shed 4 bases, with 7 bases lying between them. The CDR3 sequence: CASSYYSTGELFF. CDR3 sequence (DNA): TGTGCCAGCAGTTACTACAGCACCGGGGAGCTGTTTTTT.

The chain has TRBV10-3 and TRBJ2-6, with 8 nucleotides matching TRBD1. The CDR3 sequence is 16 residues long. CDR1 is ENHRY, CDR2 SYGVKD, per germline. The ends lost 11 bases at V and 0 bases at J; junction bases unmatched: 9. The CDR3 sequence is CAGWTGYFSGANVLTF. DNA of the CDR3: TGTGCCGGTTGGACAGGGTACTTCTCTGGGGCCAACGTCCTGACTTTC.